The clone carrying this T cell receptor (beta chain) was seen just once. The antigen is undetermined. It was with a sample-barcoded 5' primer and a J-beta primer mix that a second PCR of roughly 6 to 12 cycles was run. Every single cDNA molecule received a tag from a template-switch adaptor with 12 random nucleotides. TCRdb re-analysed the 5' RACE reads in MiXCR, keeping a single row per CDR3 protein. The sample comprises roughly 830,000 distinct CDR3 sequences, around 62% of which are singletons, and about 30% rests with the top ten. This entry belongs to a study of blood T cells in healthy people across ages. Study findings and constraints: Naive T cell percentage showed a strong correlation with TCR beta diversity.

This clonotype was obtained from a man aged 30-40 years in good health. Sequences were obtained from blood.

This CDR3 reads CASSQGGRLAGGEQYF. CDR3 coding DNA: TGCGCCAGCAGCCAAGGAGGGAGACTAGCGGGGGGTGAGCAGTACTTC. V gene TRBV4-1 combines with J gene TRBJ2-5; TRBD2 aligns across 13 bases. The V gene end was trimmed by 1 base and the J gene end by 11 bases; junction bases not matched to a gene: 10. The CDR3 runs 16 residues. Germline-derived CDR1 and CDR2 are MGHRA and YSYEKL.